This TCR beta chain is drawn from a study of shared clonotypes between healthy human individuals (TCRdb year 2020). Looking at the study overall: The cohort comprised two women and a few men aged 18 to 49 years. For each donor, three plates each were used for CD4 naive and CD4 memory, two plates were used for CD8 naive, and one plate was used for CD8 memory. Blood TCR repertoires of a handful of healthy adults were deeply sequenced to estimate repertoire size and the extent of clonotype sharing between individuals. Libraries were prepared and TCR repertoires were sequenced by different laboratories using diverse techniques, in order to increase sequencing depth and limit assay-specific biases. Per donor, leukapheresis produced somewhere between about 0.8 and 9.5 billion PBMCs.

In the case of this clone: The specificity of this receptor is unknown. Base quality data are lacking; no much larger clone is found one base away.

Taken from the germline V gene, the CDR1 and CDR2 loops are KGHSH and LQKENI. At the junction V is shortened by 0 bases and J by 4 bases; bases outside the gene matches: 6. The CDR3 goes from the cysteine to the phenylalanine over 16 residues. Here the CDR3 DNA is all that survives: 48 bases in frame from base 1. Donors were healthy HIV-negative adults with no recently reported acute infections or vaccinations. Every donor was a Caucasian adult residing in Nashville, Tennessee, USA. CD4+ T cells were enriched by magnetic negative selection; naive cells were then positively selected on CD45RA, and the negative fraction formed the memory subset. Blood was collected by leukapheresis, and PBMCs were isolated by Ficoll-Histopaque density gradient centrifugation and then cryopreserved in liquid nitrogen vapor phase. Purity and quantity of every magnetically sorted T cell population were checked by analytical flow cytometry. Genomic DNA was isolated from every sorted fraction and measured by UV absorbance on a Nanodrop 2000c.

Paper-wide results and their limitations: Naive subsets generally had larger estimated clonotype richness than memory subsets did. Sampling was restricted to blood, and TCR repertoires in tissue are likely to differ from TCR repertoires in blood. The genetic and exposure-history diversity represented was limited by the small number of donors. When a few donors were compared, the shared fraction of clonotypes was around 4.6% for naive CD4, about 4% for naive CD8, roughly 2.3% for memory CD4, and less than 0.45% for memory CD8. Rarefaction of sorted-subset datasets indicated incomplete sequencing despite the large sequencing depth. Pairwise subsampling indicated that sequencing depth was expected to affect the degree of clonotype sharing among donors. Higher generation probabilities were observed for clonotypes shared by all four sorted-subset donors than for non-shared clonotypes.

Using the deep immunoSEQ assay, TCR CDR3 regions were amplified from genomic DNA by multiplex PCR. Extracted genomic DNA from each cell subset was distributed evenly across all wells of several immunoSEQ 96-well plates, and each plate was treated as a replicate. Each replicate PCR for sorted subsets received about 180 ng genomic DNA, equal to 30,000 or so T cell genomes. The purified libraries were quantified using a Qubit 3.0 fluorometer, sized with a Bioanalyzer 2100, and then quantified again using the KAPA Library Quantification kit. Each immunoSEQ 96-well plate was sequenced on its own single-read 150-cycle Illumina NextSeq 550 flow cell. In the source study's methods: Because only junctional sequences without quality scores were contained in the immunoSEQ output, filtering matching that applied to full-length reads could not be performed. Sequences were annotated with PyIR, a Python wrapper for IgBLAST v1.9, and V/J genes and CDR3 were assigned using IMGT germline references. Reads were filtered out if the reads had weak V/J assignments (E-value above 1e-6), no CDR3, stop codons, out-of-frame junctions, or ambiguous translated residues. V3J clonotypes were defined by identical inferred V gene, J gene, and CDR3 amino acid sequence. The percentage overlap between two repertoires was calculated by dividing the number of shared unique clonotypes by the size of the smaller repertoire. Repertoire richness was assessed with RTK rarefaction, the Chao1 estimator, and Recon v2.1 estimates of unobserved clonotypes. OLGA was used to compute generation probabilities for all TCRbeta clonotypes that the gDNA method yielded from a few donors. This is the immuneACCESS table as TCRdb keeps it, with only in-frame sequences that have V and J called. A part of the clones is gone; compared with another copy, unresolved V genes explain less than half, and the rest is unexplained. V and J calls and clone size are as listed in that table; D and trimming were resolved from the DNA. The sample table contains about 1.5 million clones; only one count was recorded for 95% to 99% of them. The ten most abundant clones make up about 0.4% of the sample.

Sample: naive CD4+ T cells sorted from blood. The intended sense of this specimen's cell subset or site label: CD45RA+ positively selected. This receptor was obtained from a man aged 25-45 years in good health. The sequence joins TRBV18 to TRBJ2-3; 8 bases in the junction line up with TRBD2. The bases read TGTGCCAGCTCACCACCGGCGGGAGGTTTCGCAGATACGCAGTATTTT. This encodes CASSPPAGGFADTQYF.